The 15 T cell receptor beta chains presented below share a single source sample, sequenced in a study of response to subunit inactivated influenza vaccine (dated by TCRdb to 2017 to 2018). The library was made by RT-PCR. The sequencer listed for this sample is Illumina HiSeq 2500. TCRdb reworked the public reads: Q25 trimming with fastp, MiXCR clone assembly, productive beta chains retained. Rows with one shared CDR3 protein collapse into an entry with the most common genes and DNA. A total of approximately 520,000 distinct CDR3 sequences appear in this sample, approximately 15% of them only once. The ten largest clones take up 3% of the sample. The sample consisted of CD4+ T cells sorted from PBMCs, taken around 25 months after vaccination. The receptor set was obtained from a man aged 50 to 69 who received an inactivated influenza vaccine. Donor details come from another sample of the same person, matched by shared clones.

This clonotype was seen only a few times. The CDR3 protein is CSARVVRAGAGNTIYF. CDR3 DNA sequence: TGCAGTGCTAGAGTCGTCAGGGCCGGGGCTGGAAACACCATATATTTT. The rearrangement joins TRBV20-1 to TRBJ1-3, with a tentative D call TRBD1 (5 bases). V lost 1 base and J 2 bases, leaving 15 bases between the germline ends. Per germline, CDR1 DFQATT and CDR2 SNEGSKA (reference sequence). The CDR3 covers 16 residues.

The chain carries TRBV6-2 or TRBV6-3 and TRBJ2-5; D is perhaps TRBD1 or TRBD2 (6 bases each). The CDR3 sequence is 13 residues long. Trimming left V 3 bases short and J 4 bases short, with 9 bases between. The V gene's germline CDR1 is MNHEY and CDR2 SVGEGT. The CDR3 sequence: CASSYGGRETQYF. CDR3 nucleotide sequence: TGTGCCAGCAGTTATGGGGGGCGAGAGACCCAGTACTTC.

The genes are TRBV7-2 and TRBJ2-7, with D maybe TRBD2 (5 bases). The germline V gene encodes CDR1 SGHTA and CDR2 FQGNSA. Trimming cost V 5 bases and J 3 bases, with 14 bases left between them. The CDR3 covers 14 residues. The CDR3 DNA reads TGTGCCAGCAGCCAGAGGGCCGGGAACTACGAGCAGTACTTC. Its protein is CASSQRAGNYEQYF. The whole variable domain, remainder taken from reference TRBV7-2 and TRBJ2-7, is GAGVSQSPSNKVTEKGKDVELRCDPISGHTALYWYRQSLGQGLEFLIYFQGNSAPDKSGLPSDRFSAERTGGSVSTLTIQRTQQEDSAVYLCASSQRAGNYEQYFGPGTRLTVT.

This clonotype was detected only a few times. The chain combines TRBV12-3 or TRBV12-4 with TRBJ2-5; 10 nucleotides align to TRBD1. Trimming cost V 8 bases and J 5 bases; bases outside gene matches: 8. The length of the CDR3 is 14 residues. The CDR3 region is CASRRTGGGETQYF. For the CDR3, the DNA is TGTGCCAGCCGGAGGACAGGGGGGGGCGAGACCCAGTACTTC.

This sequence joins TRBV5-1 and TRBJ2-3; D is possibly TRBD1 (6 bases). Trimming removed 6 bases at V and 8 bases at J, with 10 bases between. Germline loops: CDR1 SGHRS, CDR2 YFSETQ. The CDR3 sequence is 11 residues long. The DNA of the CDR3 is TGCGCCAGCATGGGGGCCGGTACGCAGTATTTT. Translated: CASMGAGTQYF.

This clonotype came up many times. The chain combines TRBV5-1 with TRBJ2-7, with 12 bases lining up with TRBD1. V was pared by 4 bases and J by 3 bases, with 8 bases of the junction left unmatched. The CDR3 is 16 residues long. Germline CDR1 and CDR2: SGHRS and YFSETQ. The CDR3 DNA follows: TGCGCCAGCAGCCGTTCCGGGACAGGGGGCTACTACGAGCAGTACTTC. Encoded protein: CASSRSGTGGYYEQYF.

This clonotype was seen a handful of times. The V and J genes are TRBV27 and TRBJ1-3; TRBD1 matches at 7 bases. Looked up from germline, CDR1 is MNHEY and CDR2 is SMNVEV (reference sequence). V dropped 2 bases and J dropped 3; count of bases not matched to a gene: 7. The CDR3 runs to 16 residues. DNA for the CDR3: TGTGCCAGCAGTTTAACCTCAACAGGGGTTGGAAACACCATATATTTT. Residues: CASSLTSTGVGNTIYF.

This clonotype appeared many times. This rearrangement joins TRBV29-1 to TRBJ1-3; no reliable D call. Trimming shortened V by 6 bases and J by 3 bases, and 12 bases separated the two germline ends. This CDR3 is 13 amino acids long. Germline values: CDR1 SQVTM, CDR2 ANQGSEA. Here the CDR3 DNA reads TGCAGCGTGGGATCCATGGGTGGAAACACCATATATTTT. Translated: CSVGSMGGNTIYF.

This clonotype has at least ten counts. This sequence joins TRBV28 and TRBJ1-3; TRBD1 matches 7 bases. The germline V gene has CDR1 MDHEN and CDR2 SYDVKM. The CDR3 is made up of 12 amino acids. J gave up 16 bases and V 2 bases, and 8 bases lay outside the gene matches. The CDR3 spells CASSLKGTEFYF. The CDR3 bases are TGTGCCAGCAGTTTAAAAGGGACAGAGTTTTATTTT.

This clonotype was observed many times. This chain uses TRBV12-3 or TRBV12-4 with TRBJ2-1; 7 nucleotides align to TRBD2. This CDR3 is built from 15 residues. Trimming took 3 bases from V and 2 from J; bases not matched to a gene: 4. DNA of the CDR3: TGTGCCAGCAGTTTTGGGGGGGTAGCCTACAATGAGCAGTTCTTC. Amino acid sequence: CASSFGGVAYNEQFF.

The chain couples TRBV5-1 to TRBJ1-1; tentatively, D is TRBD1 (6 bases). Deletions cut 2 bases from V and 3 bases from J, with 14 bases between. Looked up from germline, CDR1 is SGHRS and CDR2 is YFSETQ. The CDR3 is 15 residues long. The CDR3 region is CASSFQGRRDTEAFF. Written as DNA, the CDR3 is TGCGCCAGCAGCTTCCAGGGGAGGAGGGACACTGAAGCTTTCTTT. Filled out from reference TRBV5-1 and TRBJ1-1, the complete variable domain reads KAGVTQTPRYLIKTRGQQVTLSCSPISGHRSVSWYQQTPGQGLQFLFEYFSETQRNKGNFPGRFSGRQFSNSRSEMNVSTLELGDSALYLCASSFQGRRDTEAFFGQGTRLTVV.

This clonotype was counted many times. The chain uses TRBV20-1 and TRBJ2-5, with D uncertain. The V gene's germline CDR1 is DFQATT and CDR2 SNEGSKA (reference sequence). V shed 3 bases and J shed 12 bases, with 8 bases lying between them. CDR3 length equals 9 residues. As DNA, the CDR3 is TGCAGTGCTAGCCTAGTAGAGTACTTC. As protein: CSASLVEYF.

In this sample, this clonotype turned up many times. V gene TRBV28 combines with J gene TRBJ2-3, with D perhaps matching TRBD1 or TRBD2 (6 bases each). The germline V gene encodes CDR1 MDHEN and CDR2 SYDVKM. V gave up 6 bases and J gave up 4 bases, with 17 bases separating them. This CDR3 region has 15 residues. The CDR3 DNA sequence: TGTGCCAGCAGCCGGGTGGGGGGCGAGTCAGATACGCAGTATTTT. The encoded protein is CASSRVGGESDTQYF.

In this sample, this clonotype turned up a few times. V is TRBV2 and J is TRBJ2-3; TRBD2 aligns across 11 bases. The CDR3 length is 14 residues. With V trimmed by 7 bases and J by 4 bases, 4 bases remained unmatched. The germline V gene encodes CDR1 SNHLY and CDR2 FYNNEI. The CDR3 loop reads CASKPGLAADTQYF. The CDR3 nucleotides read TGTGCCAGCAAGCCGGGACTAGCGGCAGATACGCAGTATTTT.

This clonotype was counted between two and nine times. CDR3 protein: CSASAGNYGYTF. The CDR3 nucleotides read TGCAGTGCTAGTGCTGGGAACTATGGCTACACCTTC. The rearrangement links TRBV20-1 to TRBJ1-2; D remains unclear. Per germline, CDR1 DFQATT and CDR2 SNEGSKA (reference sequence). This CDR3 is 12 amino acids long. Trimming took off 3 bases at V and 2 bases at J, with 7 bases between the two ends.